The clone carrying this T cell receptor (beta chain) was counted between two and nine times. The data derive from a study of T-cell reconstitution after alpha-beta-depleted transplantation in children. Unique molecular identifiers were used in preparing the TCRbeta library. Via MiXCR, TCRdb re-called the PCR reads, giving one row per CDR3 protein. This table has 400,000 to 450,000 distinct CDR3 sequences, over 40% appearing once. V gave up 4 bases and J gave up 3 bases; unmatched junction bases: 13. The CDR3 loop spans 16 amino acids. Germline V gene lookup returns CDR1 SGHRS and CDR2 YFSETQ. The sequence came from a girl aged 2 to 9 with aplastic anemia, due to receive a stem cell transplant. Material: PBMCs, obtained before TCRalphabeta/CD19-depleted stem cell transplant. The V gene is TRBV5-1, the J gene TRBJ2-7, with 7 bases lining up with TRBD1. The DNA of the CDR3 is TGCGCCAGCAGCCGACAGGGAAAACCTCTTAACTACGAGCAGTACTTC. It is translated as CASSRQGKPLNYEQYF.